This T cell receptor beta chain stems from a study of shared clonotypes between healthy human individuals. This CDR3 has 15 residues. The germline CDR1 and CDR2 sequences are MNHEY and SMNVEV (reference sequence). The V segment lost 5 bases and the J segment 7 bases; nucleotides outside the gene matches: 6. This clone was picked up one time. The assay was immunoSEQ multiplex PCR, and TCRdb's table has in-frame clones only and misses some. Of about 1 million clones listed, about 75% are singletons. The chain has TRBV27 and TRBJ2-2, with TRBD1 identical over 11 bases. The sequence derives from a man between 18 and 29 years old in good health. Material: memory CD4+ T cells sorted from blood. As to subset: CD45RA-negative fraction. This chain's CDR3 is CASSPQGQGVGELFF. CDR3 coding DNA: TGTGCCAGCAGTCCCCAGGGACAGGGGGTCGGGGAGCTGTTTTTT.